This TCR beta chain is from a study of graft-versus-host responses after intestinal transplantation. Study in general: Transplantation in recipients was multivisceral, liver-intestinal, or isolated intestinal.

Worth noting for this clone: Antigen: not known.

CDR1 is MNHNY, CDR2 SVGAGI, per germline (reference sequence). This CDR3 is built from 10 residues. Trimming pared 5 bases from V and 5 bases from J, leaving 2 bases between. General study points: The study associated peak circulating GvH clone levels with early post-transplant HvG declines. GvH clones appeared in recipient marrow, some first in ileum or blood.

Data came from immunoSEQ multiplex PCR; TCRdb stores just in-frame clones and leaves some out. The sample carries under 80,000 clones, over 80% recorded once. Sequencing used PBMCs, obtained 98 days after intestinal transplantation. The chain recombines TRBV6-6 with TRBJ2-3; D not certain. The origin of this receptor is a human patient who received an intestinal transplant, so some T cells may come from the graft donor. CDR3: CASSEDTQYF. CDR3 DNA sequence: TGTGCCAGCAGTGAAGATACGCAGTATTTT.